This T cell receptor (beta chain) was identified during a study of CD8 T cells in ankylosing spondylitis. Germline CDR1 is SGHTA and CDR2 is FQGNSA. Trimming pared 1 base from V and 8 bases from J, leaving 9 bases between. This CDR3 contains 13 residues. In regard to this clonotype: Its target is not known.

TCRdb passed the 5' RACE reads through MiXCR, listing each CDR3 protein once. Of roughly 300,000 distinct CDR3 sequences detected, 8% appear once; the ten largest clones hold about 15%. Whole-study results and caveats: According to the report, clones linked to the disease were significantly enriched in matched synovial fluid samples taken from ankylosing spondylitis patients. In ankylosing spondylitis blood, a motif of 7 to 9 highly homologous TCR beta variants appeared characteristic.

V gene TRBV7-2 combines with J gene TRBJ2-1; no reliable D call. The specimen sequenced was blood, either unsorted or a sorted T cell fraction (not recorded which). The clonotype was recovered from a male donor with ankylosing spondylitis. CDR3 sequence (DNA): TGTGCCAGCAGCTTAGGGGTCTCAGATGAGCAGTTCTTC. Translation: CASSLGVSDEQFF.